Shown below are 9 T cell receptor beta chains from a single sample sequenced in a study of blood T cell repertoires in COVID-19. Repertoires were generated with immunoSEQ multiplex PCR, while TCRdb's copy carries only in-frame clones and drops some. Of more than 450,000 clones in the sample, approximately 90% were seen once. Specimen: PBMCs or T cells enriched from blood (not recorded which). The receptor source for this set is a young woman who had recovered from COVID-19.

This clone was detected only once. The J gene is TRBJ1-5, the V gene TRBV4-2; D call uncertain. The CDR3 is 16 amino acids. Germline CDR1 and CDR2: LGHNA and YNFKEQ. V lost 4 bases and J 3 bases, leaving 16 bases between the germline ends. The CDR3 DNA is TGTGCCAGCAGCCGTGAGTTTTGGGGAGTCAATCAGCCCCAGCATTTT. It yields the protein CASSREFWGVNQPQHF.

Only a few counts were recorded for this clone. The DNA of the CDR3 is TGTGCCAGCAGCCAAGAAGCGGGGGGCGAGACAGATACGCAGTATTTT. This gives the protein CASSQEAGGETDTQYF. J is TRBJ2-3 and V is TRBV4-2; 9 bases match TRBD2. V shed 0 bases, J shed 3 bases, and the junction held 4 bases outside the gene matches. The CDR3 extends over 16 amino acids. Germline CDR1 LGHNA, CDR2 YNFKEQ.

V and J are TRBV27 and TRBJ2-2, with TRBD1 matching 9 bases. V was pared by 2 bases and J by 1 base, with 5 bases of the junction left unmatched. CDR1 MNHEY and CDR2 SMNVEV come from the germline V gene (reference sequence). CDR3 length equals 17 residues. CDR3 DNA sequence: TGTGCCAGCAGTTTACCCGGACAGGGGATGAACACCGGGGAGCTGTTTTTT. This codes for CASSLPGQGMNTGELFF.

As DNA, the CDR3 is TGCGCCAGCAGCTTGATACAGGGACAGGGGGCTAGATTAGACGGCTACACCTTC. It translates to CASSLIQGQGARLDGYTF. V and J are TRBV5-1 and TRBJ1-2; 12 bases fit TRBD1. The CDR3 length is 18 residues. J gave up 8 bases and V 1 base, and 15 bases lay outside the gene matches. The germline gives CDR1 SGHRS, CDR2 YFSETQ.

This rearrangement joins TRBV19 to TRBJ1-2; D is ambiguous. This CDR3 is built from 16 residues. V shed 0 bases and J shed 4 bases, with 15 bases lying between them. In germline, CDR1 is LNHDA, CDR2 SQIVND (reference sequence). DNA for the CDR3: TGTGCCAGTAGTATAGATCTATATGCTCGGGGCTATGGCTACACCTTC. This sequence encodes CASSIDLYARGYGYTF.

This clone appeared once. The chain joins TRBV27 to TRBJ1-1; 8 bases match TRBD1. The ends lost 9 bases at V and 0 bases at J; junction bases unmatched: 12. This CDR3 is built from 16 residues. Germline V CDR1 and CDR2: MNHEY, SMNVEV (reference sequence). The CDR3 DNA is TGTGCCAGTAATATGGGACAGGCCCATTTGAACACTGAAGCTTTCTTT. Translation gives CASNMGQAHLNTEAFF.

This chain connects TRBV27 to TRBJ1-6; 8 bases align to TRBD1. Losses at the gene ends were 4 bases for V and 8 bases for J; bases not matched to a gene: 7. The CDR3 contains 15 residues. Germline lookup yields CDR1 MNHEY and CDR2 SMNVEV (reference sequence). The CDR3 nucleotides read TGTGCCAGCAGTTCGCTCGGGGACAGGCATTCACCCCTCCACTTT. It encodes CASSSLGDRHSPLHF.

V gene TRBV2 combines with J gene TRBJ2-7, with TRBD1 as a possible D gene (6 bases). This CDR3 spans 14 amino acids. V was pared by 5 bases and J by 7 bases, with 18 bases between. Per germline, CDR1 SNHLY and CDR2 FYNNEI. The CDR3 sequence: CASSITGKVWEQYF. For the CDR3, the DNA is TGTGCCAGCAGTATAACAGGGAAGGTTTGGGAGCAGTACTTC.

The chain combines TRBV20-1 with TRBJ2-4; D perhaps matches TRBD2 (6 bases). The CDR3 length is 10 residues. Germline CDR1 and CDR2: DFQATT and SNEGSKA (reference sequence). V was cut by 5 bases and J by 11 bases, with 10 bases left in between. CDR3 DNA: TGCAGTGCTCTCGGGGGTTTTCAGTACTTC. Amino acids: CSALGGFQYF.